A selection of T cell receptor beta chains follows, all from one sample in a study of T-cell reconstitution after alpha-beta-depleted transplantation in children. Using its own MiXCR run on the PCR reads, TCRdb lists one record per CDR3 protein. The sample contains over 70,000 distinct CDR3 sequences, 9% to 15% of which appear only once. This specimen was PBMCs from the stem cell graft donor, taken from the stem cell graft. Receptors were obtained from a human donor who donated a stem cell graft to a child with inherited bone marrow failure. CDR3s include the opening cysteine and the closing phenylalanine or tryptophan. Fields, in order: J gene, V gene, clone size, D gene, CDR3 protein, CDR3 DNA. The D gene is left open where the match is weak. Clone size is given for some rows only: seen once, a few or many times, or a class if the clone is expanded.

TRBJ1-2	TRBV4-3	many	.	CASSPLGRRENGYTF	TGCGCCAGCAGCCCTTTGGGACGGCGGGAGAATGGCTACACCTTC
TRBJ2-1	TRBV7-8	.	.	CASSFGLPSYNEQFF	TGTGCCAGCAGCTTTGGCCTTCCCTCCTACAATGAGCAGTTCTTC
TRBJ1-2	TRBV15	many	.	CATSRGTSNYGYTF	TGTGCCACCAGCAGGGGGACTTCTAACTATGGCTACACCTTC
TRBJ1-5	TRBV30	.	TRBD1	CAWSATGEQPQHF	TGTGCCTGGAGCGCCACAGGGGAACAGCCCCAGCATTTT
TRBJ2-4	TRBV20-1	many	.	CSALPPSAKNIQYF	TGCAGTGCTCTCCCGCCCAGTGCCAAAAACATTCAGTACTTC
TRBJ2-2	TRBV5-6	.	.	CASSFGGETVELFF	TGTGCCAGCAGCTTCGGGGGCGAGACCGTGGAGCTGTTTTTT
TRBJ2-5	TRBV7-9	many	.	CASSLFGTPERTQYF	TGTGCCAGCAGCTTATTCGGGACACCTGAGAGGACCCAGTACTTC
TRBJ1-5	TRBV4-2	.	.	CASSPGPGEQPQHF	TGTGCCAGCAGCCCCGGGCCGGGGGAACAGCCCCAGCATTTT
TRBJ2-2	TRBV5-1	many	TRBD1	CASSPPAGGYGELFF	TGCGCCAGCAGCCCCCCCGCAGGGGGCTACGGGGAGCTGTTTTTT
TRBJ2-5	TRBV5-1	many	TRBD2	CASSLGLAVETQYF	TGCGCCAGCAGCTTGGGTCTAGCGGTGGAGACCCAGTACTTC
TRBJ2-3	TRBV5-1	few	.	CASSFGAGSTDTQYF	TGCGCCAGCAGCTTCGGTGCGGGGAGCACAGATACGCAGTATTTT
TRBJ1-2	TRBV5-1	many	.	CSSSQAGGAYGYTF	TGCTCCAGCAGCCAGGCCGGTGGGGCCTATGGCTACACCTTC
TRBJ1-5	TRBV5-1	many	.	CASSLGGEGQPQHF	TGCGCCAGCAGCTTAGGAGGGGAGGGACAGCCCCAGCATTTT
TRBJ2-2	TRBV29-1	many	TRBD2	CSVGLAGATGELFF	TGCAGCGTTGGACTAGCGGGAGCCACCGGGGAGCTGTTTTTT
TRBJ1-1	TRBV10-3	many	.	CAISSGNTEAFF	TGTGCCATCAGTTCAGGGAACACTGAAGCTTTCTTT
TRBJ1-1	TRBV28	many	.	CASRRTEGTEAFF	TGTGCCAGCAGAAGGACAGAGGGCACTGAAGCTTTCTTT
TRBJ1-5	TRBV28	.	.	CASTNIDTRGGNQPQHF	TGTGCCAGCACCAACATCGACACGAGGGGAGGCAATCAGCCCCAGCATTTT
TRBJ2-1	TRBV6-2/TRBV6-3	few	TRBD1	CASSLGQGASYEQFF	TGTGCCAGCAGTTTGGGACAGGGGGCGTCATATGAGCAGTTCTTC
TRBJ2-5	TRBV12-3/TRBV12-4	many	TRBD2	CASSSQRGGRETQYF	TGTGCCAGCAGTTCGCAGCGGGGGGGCCGGGAGACCCAGTACTTC
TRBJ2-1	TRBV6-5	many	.	CASSSATGRERFNEQFF	TGTGCCAGCAGTTCCGCCACAGGGCGGGAGCGTTTTAATGAGCAGTTCTTC
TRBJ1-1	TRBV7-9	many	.	CASTRLTMNTEAFF	TGTGCCAGCACCAGATTAACTATGAACACTGAAGCTTTCTTT
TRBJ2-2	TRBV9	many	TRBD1	CASSSRSRGPTGELFF	TGTGCCAGCAGCTCTCGATCCAGGGGGCCCACCGGGGAGCTGTTTTTT
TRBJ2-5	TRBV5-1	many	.	CASSLVGTKGETQYF	TGCGCCAGCAGCTTGGTCGGGACCAAAGGGGAGACCCAGTACTTC
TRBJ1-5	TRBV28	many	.	CASSFGQGWQPQHF	TGTGCCAGCAGTTTTGGGCAGGGCTGGCAGCCCCAGCATTTT
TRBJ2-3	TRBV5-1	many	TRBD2	CASSLVGGRGGTDTQYF	TGCGCCAGCAGCTTGGTTGGCGGGCGGGGGGGCACGGATACGCAGTATTTT
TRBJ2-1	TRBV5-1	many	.	CASSKEVPDLLNEQFF	TGCGCCAGCAGCAAGGAGGTCCCTGACCTACTGAATGAGCAGTTCTTC
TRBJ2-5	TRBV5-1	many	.	CASSLDGVQETQYF	TGCGCCAGCAGCTTGGACGGAGTTCAGGAGACCCAGTACTTC
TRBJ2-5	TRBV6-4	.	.	CASSDEDSPAYQETQYF	TGTGCCAGCAGCGACGAAGACTCTCCAGCGTACCAAGAGACCCAGTACTTC
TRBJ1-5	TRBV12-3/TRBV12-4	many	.	CASSLIDNQPQHF	TGTGCCAGCAGTTTAATAGACAATCAGCCCCAGCATTTT
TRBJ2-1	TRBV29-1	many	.	CSVVGLDARSYNEQFF	TGCAGCGTTGTGGGACTCGATGCTCGCTCCTACAATGAGCAGTTCTTC
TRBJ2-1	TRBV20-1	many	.	CSARAVVTPITYNEQFF	TGCAGTGCTAGAGCGGTAGTCACCCCGATAACCTACAATGAGCAGTTCTTC
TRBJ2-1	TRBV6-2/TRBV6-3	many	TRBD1	CASSYRDRPLNNEQFF	TGTGCCAGCAGTTACCGGGACAGGCCCCTTAACAATGAGCAGTTCTTC
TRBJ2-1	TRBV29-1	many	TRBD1	CSVLPTGERYNEQFF	TGCAGCGTTCTCCCAACAGGGGAACGATACAATGAGCAGTTCTTC
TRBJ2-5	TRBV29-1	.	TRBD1	CSAARTGQETQYF	TGCAGCGCCGCCCGGACAGGTCAAGAGACCCAGTACTTC
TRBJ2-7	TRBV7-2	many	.	CASSLALSGRQSSYEQYF	TGTGCCAGCAGCTTAGCGCTCAGCGGTAGGCAAAGCTCCTACGAGCAGTACTTC
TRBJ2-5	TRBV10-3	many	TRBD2	CAISGAGGPLETQYF	TGTGCCATCAGTGGAGCGGGAGGGCCCTTAGAGACCCAGTACTTC
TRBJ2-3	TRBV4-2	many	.	CASSQDTPAVRLSTDTQYF	TGTGCCAGCAGCCAAGATACCCCTGCAGTGAGGCTCTCCACAGATACGCAGTATTTT
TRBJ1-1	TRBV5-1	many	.	CASSLDLYREEGAFF	TGCGCCAGCAGCTTAGACCTGTACAGGGAAGAAGGAGCTTTCTTT
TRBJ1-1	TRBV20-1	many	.	CSARDREGLNTEAFF	TGCAGTGCTAGAGATAGAGAAGGATTGAACACTGAAGCTTTCTTT
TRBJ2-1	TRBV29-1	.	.	CSAPTYNEQFF	TGCAGCGCCCCAACCTACAATGAGCAGTTCTTC
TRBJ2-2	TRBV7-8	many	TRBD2	CASSLGRLAGIGELFF	TGTGCCAGCAGCTTAGGTCGGCTAGCGGGAATCGGGGAGCTGTTTTTT
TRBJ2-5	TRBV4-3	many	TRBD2	CASSQDRGGQETQYF	TGCGCCAGCAGCCAAGACCGGGGGGGCCAAGAGACCCAGTACTTC
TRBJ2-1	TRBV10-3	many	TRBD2	CAIGLAGVSGQFF	TGTGCCATCGGGCTAGCGGGAGTGTCGGGGCAGTTCTTC
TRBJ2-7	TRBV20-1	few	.	CSANSRADYEQYF	TGCAGTGCTAACTCACGGGCCGACTACGAGCAGTACTTC
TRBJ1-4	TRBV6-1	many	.	CASSERGEKLFF	TGTGCCAGCAGTGAAAGGGGGGAAAAACTGTTTTTT
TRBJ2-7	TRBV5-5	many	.	CASSLRGRVSDEQYF	TGTGCCAGCAGCTTGAGGGGCAGGGTGTCGGACGAGCAGTACTTC
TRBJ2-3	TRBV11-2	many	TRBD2	CASSLGEGNTDTQYF	TGTGCCAGCAGCTTAGGGGAGGGGAACACAGATACGCAGTATTTT
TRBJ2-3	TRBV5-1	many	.	CASSLVGGVSTDTQYF	TGCGCCAGCAGCTTGGTCGGCGGGGTGAGCACAGATACGCAGTATTTT
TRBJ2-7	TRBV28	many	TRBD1	CASKGQGTYEQYF	TGTGCCAGCAAAGGACAGGGTACCTACGAGCAGTACTTC
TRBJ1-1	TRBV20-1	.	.	CSARVRGNTEAFF	TGCAGTGCTAGAGTGCGCGGGAACACTGAAGCTTTCTTT
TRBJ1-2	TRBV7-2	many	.	CASSLGPGDGYTF	TGTGCCAGCAGCTTAGGGCCCGGCGACGGCTACACCTTC
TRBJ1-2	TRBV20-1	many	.	CSARAQDTGNYGYTF	TGCAGTGCTAGAGCACAGGACACAGGAAACTATGGCTACACCTTC
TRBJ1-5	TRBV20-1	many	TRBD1	CSAMDRNQPQHF	TGCAGTGCGATGGACAGGAACCAGCCCCAGCATTTT
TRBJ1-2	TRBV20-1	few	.	CSALRRDNYGYTF	TGCAGTGCGCTTCGGCGGGATAACTATGGCTACACCTTC
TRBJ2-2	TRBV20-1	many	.	CSARDGGNTGELFF	TGCAGTGCTAGAGATGGTGGGAACACCGGGGAGCTGTTTTTT